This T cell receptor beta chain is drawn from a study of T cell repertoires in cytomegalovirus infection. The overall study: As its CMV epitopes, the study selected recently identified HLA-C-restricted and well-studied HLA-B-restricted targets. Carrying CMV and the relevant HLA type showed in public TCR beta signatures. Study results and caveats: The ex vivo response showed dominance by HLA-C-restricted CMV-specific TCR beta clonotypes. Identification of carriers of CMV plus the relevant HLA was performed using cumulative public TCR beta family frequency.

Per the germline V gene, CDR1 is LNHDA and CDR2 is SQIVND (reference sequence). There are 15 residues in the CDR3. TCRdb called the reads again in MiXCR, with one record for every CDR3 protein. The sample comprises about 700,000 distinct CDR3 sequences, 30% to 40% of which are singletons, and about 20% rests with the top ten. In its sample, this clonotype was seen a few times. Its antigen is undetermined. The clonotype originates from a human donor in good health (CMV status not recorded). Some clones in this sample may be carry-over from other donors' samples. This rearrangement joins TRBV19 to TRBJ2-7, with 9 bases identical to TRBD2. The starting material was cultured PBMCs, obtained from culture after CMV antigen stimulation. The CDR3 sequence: CVNPASLAGIREQYF. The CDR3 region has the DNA TGTGTCAACCCCGCCAGCCTAGCGGGGATTAGGGAGCAGTACTTC.